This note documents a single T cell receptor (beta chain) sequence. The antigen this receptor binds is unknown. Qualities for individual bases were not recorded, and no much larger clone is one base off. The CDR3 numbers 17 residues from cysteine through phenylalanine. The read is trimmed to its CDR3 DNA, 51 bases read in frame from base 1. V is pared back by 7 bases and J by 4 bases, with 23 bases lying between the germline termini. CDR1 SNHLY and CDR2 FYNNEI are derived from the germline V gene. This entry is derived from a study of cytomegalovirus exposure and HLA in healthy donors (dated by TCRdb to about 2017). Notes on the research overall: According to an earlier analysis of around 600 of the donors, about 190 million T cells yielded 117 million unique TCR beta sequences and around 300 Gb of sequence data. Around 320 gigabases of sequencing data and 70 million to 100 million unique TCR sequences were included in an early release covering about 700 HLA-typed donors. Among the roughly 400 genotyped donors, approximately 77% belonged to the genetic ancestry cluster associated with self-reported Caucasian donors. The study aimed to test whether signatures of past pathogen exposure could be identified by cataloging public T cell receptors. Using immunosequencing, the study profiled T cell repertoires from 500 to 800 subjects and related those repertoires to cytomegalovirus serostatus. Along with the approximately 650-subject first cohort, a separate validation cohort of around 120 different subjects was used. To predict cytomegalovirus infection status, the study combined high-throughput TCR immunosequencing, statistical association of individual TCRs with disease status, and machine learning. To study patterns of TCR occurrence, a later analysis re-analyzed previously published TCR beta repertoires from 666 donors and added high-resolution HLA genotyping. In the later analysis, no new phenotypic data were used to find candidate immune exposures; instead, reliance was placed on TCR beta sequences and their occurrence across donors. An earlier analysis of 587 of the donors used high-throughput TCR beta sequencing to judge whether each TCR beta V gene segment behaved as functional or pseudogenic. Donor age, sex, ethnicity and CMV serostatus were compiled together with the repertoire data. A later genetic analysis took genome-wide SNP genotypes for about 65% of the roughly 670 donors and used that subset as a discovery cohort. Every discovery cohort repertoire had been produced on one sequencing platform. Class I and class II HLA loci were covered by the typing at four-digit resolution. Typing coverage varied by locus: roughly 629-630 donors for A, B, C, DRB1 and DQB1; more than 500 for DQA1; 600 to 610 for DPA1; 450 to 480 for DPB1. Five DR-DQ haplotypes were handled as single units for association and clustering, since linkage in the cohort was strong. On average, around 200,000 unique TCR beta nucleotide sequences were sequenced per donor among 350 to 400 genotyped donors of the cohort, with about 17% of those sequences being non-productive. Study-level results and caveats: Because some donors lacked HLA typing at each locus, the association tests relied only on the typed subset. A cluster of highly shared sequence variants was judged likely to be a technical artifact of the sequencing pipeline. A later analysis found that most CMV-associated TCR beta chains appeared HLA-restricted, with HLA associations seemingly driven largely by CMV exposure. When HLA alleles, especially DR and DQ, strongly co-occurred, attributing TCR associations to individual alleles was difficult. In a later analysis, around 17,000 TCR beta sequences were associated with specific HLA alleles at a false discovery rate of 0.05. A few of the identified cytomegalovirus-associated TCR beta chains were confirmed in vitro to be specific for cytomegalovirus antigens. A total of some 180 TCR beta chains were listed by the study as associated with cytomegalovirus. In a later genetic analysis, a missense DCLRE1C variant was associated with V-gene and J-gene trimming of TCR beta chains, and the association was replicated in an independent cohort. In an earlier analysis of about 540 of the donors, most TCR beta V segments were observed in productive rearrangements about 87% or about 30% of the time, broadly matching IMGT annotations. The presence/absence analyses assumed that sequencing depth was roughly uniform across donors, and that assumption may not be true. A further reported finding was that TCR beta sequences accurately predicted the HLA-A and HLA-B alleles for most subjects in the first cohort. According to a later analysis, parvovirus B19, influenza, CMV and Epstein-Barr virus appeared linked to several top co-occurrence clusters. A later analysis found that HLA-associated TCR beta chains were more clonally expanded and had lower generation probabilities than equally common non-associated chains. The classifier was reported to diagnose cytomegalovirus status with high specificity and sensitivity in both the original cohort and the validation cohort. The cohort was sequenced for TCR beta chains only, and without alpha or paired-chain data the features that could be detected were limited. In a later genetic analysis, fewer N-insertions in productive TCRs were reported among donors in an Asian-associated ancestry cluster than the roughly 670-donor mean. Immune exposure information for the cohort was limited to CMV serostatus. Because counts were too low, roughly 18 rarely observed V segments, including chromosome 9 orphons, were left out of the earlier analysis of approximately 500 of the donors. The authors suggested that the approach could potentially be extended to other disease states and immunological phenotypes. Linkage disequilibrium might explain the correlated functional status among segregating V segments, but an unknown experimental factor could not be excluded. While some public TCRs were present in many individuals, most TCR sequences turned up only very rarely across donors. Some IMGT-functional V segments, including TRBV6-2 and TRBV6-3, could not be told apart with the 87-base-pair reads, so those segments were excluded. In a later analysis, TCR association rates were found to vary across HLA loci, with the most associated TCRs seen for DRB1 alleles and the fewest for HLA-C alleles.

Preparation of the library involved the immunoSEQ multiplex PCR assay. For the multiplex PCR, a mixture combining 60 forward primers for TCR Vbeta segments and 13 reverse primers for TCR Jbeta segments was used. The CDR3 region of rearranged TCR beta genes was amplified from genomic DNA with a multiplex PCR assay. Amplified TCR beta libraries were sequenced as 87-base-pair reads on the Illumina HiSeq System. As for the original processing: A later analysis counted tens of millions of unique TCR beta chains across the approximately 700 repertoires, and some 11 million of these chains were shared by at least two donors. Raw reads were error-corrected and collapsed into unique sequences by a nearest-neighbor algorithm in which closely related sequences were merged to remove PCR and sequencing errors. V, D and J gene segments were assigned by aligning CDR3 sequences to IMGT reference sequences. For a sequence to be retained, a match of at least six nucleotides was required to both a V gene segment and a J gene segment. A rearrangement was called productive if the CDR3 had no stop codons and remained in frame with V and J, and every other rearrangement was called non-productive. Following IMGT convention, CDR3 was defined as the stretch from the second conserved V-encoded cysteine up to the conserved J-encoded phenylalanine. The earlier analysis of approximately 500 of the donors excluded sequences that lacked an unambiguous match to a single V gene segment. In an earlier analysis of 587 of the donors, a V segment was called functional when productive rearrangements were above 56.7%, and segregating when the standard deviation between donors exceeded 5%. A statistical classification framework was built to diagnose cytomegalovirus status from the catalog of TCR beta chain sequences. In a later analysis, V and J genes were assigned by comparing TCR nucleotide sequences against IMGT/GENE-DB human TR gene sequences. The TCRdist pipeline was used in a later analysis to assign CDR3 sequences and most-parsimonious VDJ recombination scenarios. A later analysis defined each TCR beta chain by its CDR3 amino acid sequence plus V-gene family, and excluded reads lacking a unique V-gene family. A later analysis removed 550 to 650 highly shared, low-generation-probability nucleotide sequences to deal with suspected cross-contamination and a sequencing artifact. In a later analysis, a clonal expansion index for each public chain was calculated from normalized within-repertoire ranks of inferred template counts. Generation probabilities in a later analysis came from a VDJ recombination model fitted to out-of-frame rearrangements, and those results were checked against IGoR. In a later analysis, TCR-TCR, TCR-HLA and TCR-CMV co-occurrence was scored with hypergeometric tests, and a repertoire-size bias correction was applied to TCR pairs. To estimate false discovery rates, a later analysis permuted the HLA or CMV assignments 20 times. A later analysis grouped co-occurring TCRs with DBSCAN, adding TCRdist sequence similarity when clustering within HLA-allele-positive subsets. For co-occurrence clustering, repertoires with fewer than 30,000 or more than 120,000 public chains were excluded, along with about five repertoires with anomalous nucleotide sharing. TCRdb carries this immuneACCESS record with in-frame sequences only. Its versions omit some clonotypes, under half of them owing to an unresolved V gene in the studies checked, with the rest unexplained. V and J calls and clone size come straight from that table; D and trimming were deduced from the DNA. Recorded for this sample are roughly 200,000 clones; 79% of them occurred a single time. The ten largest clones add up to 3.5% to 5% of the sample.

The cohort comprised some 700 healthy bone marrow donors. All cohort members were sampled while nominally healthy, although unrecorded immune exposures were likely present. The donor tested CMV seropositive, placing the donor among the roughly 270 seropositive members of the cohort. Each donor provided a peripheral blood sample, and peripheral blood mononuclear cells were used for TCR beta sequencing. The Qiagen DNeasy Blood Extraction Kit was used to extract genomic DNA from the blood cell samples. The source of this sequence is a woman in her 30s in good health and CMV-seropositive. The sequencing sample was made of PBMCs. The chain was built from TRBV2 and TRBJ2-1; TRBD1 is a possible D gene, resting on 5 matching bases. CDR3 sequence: CASIPGKGQTTYNEQFF. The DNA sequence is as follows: TGTGCCAGCATCCCGGGCAAGGGGCAGACCACTTACAATGAGCAGTTCTTC.